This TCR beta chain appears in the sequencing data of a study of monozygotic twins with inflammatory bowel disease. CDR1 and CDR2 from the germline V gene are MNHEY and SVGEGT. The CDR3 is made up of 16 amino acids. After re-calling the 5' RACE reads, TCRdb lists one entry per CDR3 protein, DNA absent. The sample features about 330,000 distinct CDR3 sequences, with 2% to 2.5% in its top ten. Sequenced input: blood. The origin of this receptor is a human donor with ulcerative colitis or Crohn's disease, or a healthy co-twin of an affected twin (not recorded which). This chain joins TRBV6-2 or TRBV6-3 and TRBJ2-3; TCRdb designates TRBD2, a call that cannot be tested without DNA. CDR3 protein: CASSWGTSGGADTQYF.